These 30 T cell receptor beta chains share one sample of origin, sequenced in a study of cytomegalovirus exposure and HLA in healthy donors. PCR primers comprised 60 Vbeta and 13 Jbeta primers. Data came from immunoSEQ multiplex PCR; TCRdb stores just in-frame clones and leaves some out. This table holds approximately 77,000 clones, 78% found once. Input material: PBMCs. Receptors were obtained from a man aged 35 to 55 in good health and CMV-seronegative.

This clone was seen a handful of times. The chain uses TRBV15 and TRBJ2-7; TRBD2 aligns across 10 bases. The CDR3 has 16 amino acids. Unmatched junction bases numbered 3, after V lost 0 bases and J lost 1 base. Germline lookup yields CDR1 LNHNV and CDR2 YYDKDF (reference sequence). In DNA, the CDR3 is TGTGCCACCAGCAGAGACGGACTAGCGGCTTCCTACGAGCAGTACTTC. This codes for CATSRDGLAASYEQYF.

This clone was picked up one time. The chain carries TRBV13 and TRBJ1-1; D gene unclear. Germline V CDR1 and CDR2: PRHDT, FYEKMQ (reference sequence). The CDR3 has 11 amino acids. V shed 5 bases and J shed 5 bases, with 6 bases lying between them. CDR3 sequence: CASSQVTEAFF. The CDR3, as DNA: TGTGCCAGCAGCCAGGTGACTGAAGCTTTCTTT.

The V call is TRBV7-2, the J call TRBJ2-7, with TRBD2 matching over 8 bases. CDR3 length: 14 residues. Germline values: CDR1 SGHTA, CDR2 FQGNSA. V dropped 3 bases and J dropped 2; count of bases not matched to a gene: 3. This chain's CDR3 is CASSLRLATYEQYF. DNA for the CDR3: TGTGCCAGCAGCTTGAGACTAGCGACCTACGAGCAGTACTTC.

This clone came up a few times. The chain employs TRBV18 and TRBJ1-1; D may be TRBD1 (5 bases). V was cut by 1 base and J by 1 base, with 7 bases left in between. This CDR3 spans 14 amino acids. Germline loops: CDR1 KGHSH, CDR2 LQKENI. The CDR3 sequence is CASSPLGQNTEAFF. The CDR3 DNA is TGTGCCAGCTCACCACTAGGACAGAACACTGAAGCTTTCTTT.

This clone was counted a few times. The CDR3 spells CASSQEGWVAEAFF. The CDR3 DNA reads TGCGCCAGCAGCCAAGAGGGCTGGGTTGCTGAAGCTTTCTTT. The rearrangement joins TRBV4-3 to TRBJ1-1, with no clear D. V lost 0 bases and J lost 6, with 11 bases in between. This CDR3 is built from 14 residues. From germline, CDR1 is LGHNA and CDR2 YSLEER.

The rearrangement links TRBV6-5 to TRBJ2-5; 9 bases are shared with TRBD1. V dropped 0 bases and J dropped 11; count of bases not matched to a gene: 13. Germline V gives CDR1 MNHEY, CDR2 SVGAGI. There are 16 residues in the CDR3. CDR3 sequence reads: CASSYSRDRVSSEQYF. CDR3 DNA: TGTGCCAGCAGTTACTCAAGGGACAGGGTCTCGTCTGAGCAGTACTTC.

The rearrangement uses TRBV30 and TRBJ2-7, with D tentatively TRBD1 (6 bases). This CDR3 spans 15 amino acids. Germline V gene data show CDR1 as GTSNPN and CDR2 as SVGIG (reference sequence). V was trimmed by 0 bases and J by 6 bases, leaving 18 bases between them. The CDR3 DNA reads TGTGCCTGGAGTGTACCAGGGGTAAATACGGGCGAGCAGTACTTC. Its protein is CAWSVPGVNTGEQYF.

The chain recombines TRBV5-4 with TRBJ1-1, with D unclear. Trimming pared 4 bases from V and 0 bases from J, leaving 7 bases between. The length of the CDR3 is 13 residues. The germline gives CDR1 SGHNT, CDR2 YYREEE (reference sequence). The CDR3 loop reads CASSSTVNTEAFF. The CDR3 DNA reads as TGTGCCAGCAGCAGTACAGTGAACACTGAAGCTTTCTTT.

The rearrangement uses TRBV10-3 and TRBJ1-1, with a tentative D call TRBD1 (6 bases). Deletions cut 8 bases from V and 0 bases from J, with 10 bases between. The CDR3 runs 13 residues. Germline CDR1 ENHRY, CDR2 SYGVKD. CDR3 DNA sequence: TGTGCCATCCAAACAGGGTTGAACACTGAAGCTTTCTTT. It yields the protein CAIQTGLNTEAFF.

The genes are TRBV28 and TRBJ2-2, with a possible D match to TRBD2 (6 bases). Germline CDR1 is MDHEN and CDR2 is SYDVKM. The CDR3 loop spans 16 amino acids. The V end lost 6 bases, the J end lost 1 base, and 15 bases lay between the germline ends. CDR3 residues: CASSPRYSGNTGELFF. CDR3 sequence (DNA): TGTGCCAGCAGCCCCCGATATAGCGGGAACACCGGGGAGCTGTTTTTT.

This rearrangement joins TRBV4-2 to TRBJ2-1; 9 nucleotides agree with TRBD1. J gave up 8 bases and V 5 bases, and 13 bases lay outside the gene matches. The length of the CDR3 is 16 residues. Per germline, CDR1 LGHNA and CDR2 YNFKEQ. CDR3 nucleotide sequence: TGTGCCAGCAGCTCCCTCGGCGGACAGGGGATCGATGAGCAGTTCTTC. Translating gives CASSSLGGQGIDEQFF.

This clone has only a few counts. The chain has TRBV2 and TRBJ1-5; 8 nucleotides align to TRBD1. V gave up 6 bases and J gave up 3 bases; unmatched junction bases: 7. The CDR3 has 15 residues. Per germline, CDR1 SNHLY and CDR2 FYNNEI. The CDR3 nucleotides read TGTGCCAGCAGGCTGGGACAGGCTACCAATCAGCCCCAGCATTTT. It specifies CASRLGQATNQPQHF.

This clone was observed a few times. Its ends do not fully match the called genes, so a read error is possible. The V gene is TRBV20-1, the J gene TRBJ1-1; TRBD1 agrees at 7 bases. CDR1 is DFQATT and CDR2 is SNEGSKA in the germline V gene (reference sequence). This CDR3 has 10 residues. DNA for the CDR3: TGCAGTGCTAGAGATAGGGACAGACTATTT. Amino acids: CSARDRDRLF.

The rearrangement uses TRBV5-4 and TRBJ2-5, with D possibly TRBD1 on 5 matching bases. The V end lost 4 bases, the J end lost 1 base, and 8 bases lay between the germline ends. The CDR3 is 13 amino acids. Per the germline V gene, CDR1 is SGHNT and CDR2 is YYREEE (reference sequence). Here the CDR3 reads CASSRQLQETQYF. CDR3 nucleotides: TGTGCCAGCAGCCGACAGCTCCAAGAGACCCAGTACTTC.

The chain employs TRBV18 and TRBJ1-1; 8 positions agree with TRBD1. The CDR3 has 17 amino acids. V lost 2 bases, J lost 4 bases, and 12 bases stayed unmatched. Germline CDR1 is KGHSH and CDR2 is LQKENI. The CDR3 spells CASSPTAPQGAGTEAFF. In DNA, the CDR3 is TGTGCCAGCTCACCAACGGCCCCTCAGGGGGCGGGCACTGAAGCTTTCTTT.

The chain is built from TRBV11-2 and TRBJ2-1; D is undetermined. V lost 3 bases and J 8 bases, leaving 5 bases between the germline ends. This CDR3 is built from 11 residues. The V gene's germline CDR1 is SGHAT and CDR2 FQNNGV. CDR3 protein: CASSLRYEQFF. The CDR3 nucleotides are TGTGCCAGCAGCTTGAGGTATGAGCAGTTCTTC.

This chain joins TRBV10-2 and TRBJ2-7; weak D call: TRBD1 (6 bases). The CDR3 has 13 amino acids. Trimming removed 5 bases from V and 4 bases from J, with 12 bases in between. Germline V gene data show CDR1 as WSHSY and CDR2 as SAAADI. Here the CDR3 DNA reads TGCGCCAGCAGTCTGGGGGCGCCGTACGAGCAGTACTTC. As protein: CASSLGAPYEQYF.

The V and J genes are TRBV19 and TRBJ1-1, with unresolved D. Trimming cost V 5 bases and J 0 bases, with 10 bases left between them. The CDR3 runs 14 residues. Germline V gene data show CDR1 as LNHDA and CDR2 as SQIVND (reference sequence). The CDR3 DNA reads TGTGCCAGTAGTCCACAGTTCATGAACACTGAAGCTTTCTTT. As protein: CASSPQFMNTEAFF.

The V call is TRBV28, the J call TRBJ2-5, with 7 bases identical to TRBD1. V shed 7 bases and J 3 bases; nucleotides not matched to a gene: 5. The CDR3 consists of 13 residues. CDR1 MDHEN and CDR2 SYDVKM come from the germline V gene. The CDR3 loop reads CASTETGKETQYF. DNA for the CDR3: TGTGCCAGCACCGAGACAGGGAAAGAGACCCAGTACTTC.

The DNA of the CDR3 is TGTGCCATCAGGGCAGGGGGAAACGAGCAGTACTTC. Protein sequence: CAIRAGGNEQYF. The gene calls are TRBV10-3 and TRBJ2-7, with 7 positions matching TRBD1. Per the germline V gene, CDR1 is ENHRY and CDR2 is SYGVKD. Unmatched junction bases numbered 4, after V lost 6 bases and J lost 5 bases. CDR3 length equals 12 residues.

J is TRBJ2-2 and V is TRBV14; possible D gene TRBD1, 5 bases. Trimming stripped 3 bases from V and 2 bases from J, with 16 bases between. This CDR3 has 17 amino acids. Germline-derived CDR1 and CDR2 are SGHDN and FVKESK. The CDR3 region has the DNA TGTGCCAGCAGCCAGCGGACACCCCTATCAAACACCGGGGAGCTGTTTTTT. Translating gives CASSQRTPLSNTGELFF.

The chain uses TRBV5-4 and TRBJ2-5; the D is unclear. The CDR3 covers 15 residues. In germline, CDR1 is SGHNT, CDR2 YYREEE (reference sequence). Trimming cost V 2 bases and J 0 bases, with 11 bases left between them. CDR3 residues: CASSFNSRNQETQYF. CDR3 nucleotides: TGTGCCAGCAGCTTCAACTCGCGGAACCAAGAGACCCAGTACTTC.

The chain joins TRBV28 to TRBJ2-1, with D possibly being TRBD2 (6 bases). Germline CDR1 MDHEN, CDR2 SYDVKM. V was clipped by 2 bases and J by 8 bases, with 16 bases between them. The CDR3 loop spans 15 amino acids. CDR3 residues: CASSLRSLGGDEQFF. In nucleotides, the CDR3 is TGTGCCAGCAGTTTAAGGTCCCTCGGGGGTGATGAGCAGTTCTTC.

This chain uses TRBV7-9 with TRBJ2-7; 10 positions agree with TRBD1. J lost 1 base, V lost 3 bases, and 3 bases had no gene match. The CDR3 contains 15 residues. Germline assignment: CDR1 SEHNR and CDR2 FQNEAQ (reference sequence). This CDR3 is CASSFRGQGSYEQYF. The CDR3 DNA follows: TGTGCCAGCAGCTTCCGGGGACAGGGGTCCTACGAGCAGTACTTC.

The chain employs TRBV19 and TRBJ2-4; 7 bases match TRBD1. CDR3 length equals 16 residues. Germline values: CDR1 LNHDA, CDR2 SQIVND (reference sequence). Trimming at V came to 5 bases and at J to 6 bases, leaving 13 bases not matched to a gene. CDR3 residues: CASSGTATTRRNIQYF. The CDR3 region has the DNA TGTGCCAGTAGTGGGACAGCTACGACCAGGAGAAACATTCAGTACTTC.

This chain connects TRBV7-2 to TRBJ1-1, with 7 bases fitting TRBD1. Germline loops: CDR1 SGHTA, CDR2 FQGNSA. V lost 4 bases to trimming and J lost 2 bases; unmatched junction nucleotides: 10. This CDR3 has 16 residues. This CDR3 reads CASSSETGTANTEAFF. DNA of the CDR3: TGTGCCAGCAGCTCTGAGACCGGGACAGCAAACACTGAAGCTTTCTTT.

The chain uses TRBV6-1 and TRBJ1-6; D call uncertain. The ends were cut back, 2 bases at V and 0 bases at J, with 2 bases in the middle. CDR1 MNHNS and CDR2 SASEGT come from the germline V gene. This CDR3 spans 14 amino acids. The CDR3 loop reads CASSELSYNSPLHF. CDR3 nucleotide sequence: TGTGCCAGCAGTGAACTCTCCTATAATTCACCCCTCCACTTT.

For the CDR3, the DNA is TGCGCCAGCAGCTTGGCAGGGGGCAGGGGCGAGCAGTACTTC. It specifies CASSLAGGRGEQYF. The chain joins TRBV5-1 to TRBJ2-7, with TRBD1 matching over 8 bases. CDR1 is SGHRS and CDR2 is YFSETQ in the germline V gene. This CDR3 spans 14 amino acids. Unmatched junction bases numbered 5, after V lost 0 bases and J lost 6 bases. The whole variable domain, filled in from reference TRBV5-1 and TRBJ2-7, reads KAGVTQTPRYLIKTRGQQVTLSCSPISGHRSVSWYQQTPGQGLQFLFEYFSETQRNKGNFPGRFSGRQFSNSRSEMNVSTLELGDSALYLCASSLAGGRGEQYFGPGTRLTVT.

This rearrangement joins TRBV7-6 to TRBJ2-7, with D maybe TRBD2 (5 bases). Germline values: CDR1 SGHVS, CDR2 FNYEAQ. The V end was cut by 5 bases, the J end by 0 bases, with 8 bases between. The CDR3 is made up of 13 amino acids. CDR3 region: CASSRGPSYEQYF. CDR3 DNA sequence: TGTGCCAGCAGCCGAGGGCCCTCCTACGAGCAGTACTTC.

The chain links TRBV9 to TRBJ2-7, with D maybe TRBD2 (6 bases). Germline lookup yields CDR1 SGDLS and CDR2 YYNGEE. This CDR3 spans 14 amino acids. Trimming cost V 4 bases and J 4 bases, with 15 bases left between them. CDR3 residues: CASSPGRGSYEQYF. DNA of the CDR3: TGTGCCAGCAGCCCCGGGAGAGGGTCGTACGAGCAGTACTTC.